Below, 6 T cell receptor beta chains from the same sample are listed, as sequenced in a study of shared clonotypes between healthy human individuals. The data were produced by immunoSEQ multiplex PCR, yet TCRdb's version contains in-frame clones alone and is incomplete. The sample yields some 1,100,000 clones, around 78% seen once. Material: memory CD4+ T cells from PBMCs. The subset denotes: CD45RA-negative fraction. These receptors were collected from a man younger than 35 in good health. Some clones in this sample may be carry-over from other donors' samples.

V usage is TRBV5-1 and J usage is TRBJ1-1, with TRBD1 identical over 11 bases. V trimming: 2 bases; J trimming: 6 bases; junction bases outside the gene matches: 3. This CDR3 is built from 14 residues. Germline V gene data show CDR1 as SGHRS and CDR2 as YFSETQ. In DNA, the CDR3 is TGCGCCAGCAGCTTCGGGACAGGGGGATCTGAAGCTTTCTTT. Translation: CASSFGTGGSEAFF.

The J gene is TRBJ2-7, the V gene TRBV4-1; D possibly corresponds to TRBD2 (6 bases). The germline CDR1 and CDR2 sequences are MGHRA and YSYEKL. The CDR3 runs to 15 residues. V was cut by 1 base and J by 3 bases, with 13 bases left in between. The CDR3 region is CASSQVGREIYEQYF. In nucleotides, the CDR3 is TGCGCCAGCAGCCAAGTTGGTCGGGAGATCTACGAGCAGTACTTC.

J is TRBJ1-2 and V is TRBV18, with a possible D match to TRBD1 (5 bases). Trimming shortened V by 3 bases and J by 6 bases, and 11 bases separated the two germline ends. The length of the CDR3 is 13 residues. Germline CDR1 and CDR2: KGHSH and LQKENI. The CDR3 protein is CASSPEPGDGYTF. The CDR3 nucleotides read TGTGCCAGCTCACCCGAGCCGGGGGATGGCTACACCTTC.

The chain uses TRBV27 and TRBJ2-5, with unresolved D. The CDR3 sequence is 13 residues long. Germline CDR1 MNHEY, CDR2 SMNVEV (reference sequence). V was cut by 6 bases and J by 0 bases, with 8 bases left in between. The CDR3 bases are TGTGCCAGCAGCCGAGAGTACCAAGAGACCCAGTACTTC. It is translated as CASSREYQETQYF.

The chain employs TRBV10-2 and TRBJ2-3; D is unclear. Germline CDR1 is WSHSY and CDR2 is SAAADI. There are 12 residues in the CDR3. Trimming cost V 6 bases and J 6 bases, with 10 bases left between them. The CDR3 DNA reads TGCGCCAGCAGACCTCCCGGGGATACGCAGTATTTT. Amino acid sequence: CASRPPGDTQYF.

Notes on this clone: This may be a read error, as it is one base from a much larger clone. Other DNA sequences of this sample code for an identical CDR3. The CDR3, as DNA: TGTGCCAGCAGCTTAGGGCCGGGCACCGGGGAGCTGTTTTTT. Amino acid sequence: CASSLGPGTGELFF. V and J are TRBV7-2 and TRBJ2-2; D gene uncertain. V was cut by 1 base and J by 4 bases, with 7 bases left in between. Germline V CDR1 and CDR2: SGHTA, FQGNSA. This CDR3 has 14 amino acids.